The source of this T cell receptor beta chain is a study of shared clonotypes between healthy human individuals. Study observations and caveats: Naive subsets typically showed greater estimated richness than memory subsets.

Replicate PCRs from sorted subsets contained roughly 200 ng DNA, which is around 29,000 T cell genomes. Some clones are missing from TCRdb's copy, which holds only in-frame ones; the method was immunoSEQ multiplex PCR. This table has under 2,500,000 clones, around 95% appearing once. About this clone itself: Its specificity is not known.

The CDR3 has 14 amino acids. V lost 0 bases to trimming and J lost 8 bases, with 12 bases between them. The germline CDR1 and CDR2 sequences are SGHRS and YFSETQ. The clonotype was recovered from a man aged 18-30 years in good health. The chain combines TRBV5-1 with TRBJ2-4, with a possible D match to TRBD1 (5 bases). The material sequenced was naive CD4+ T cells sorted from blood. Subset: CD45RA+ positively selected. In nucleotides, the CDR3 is TGCGCCAGCAGCTTGGTGGTAGGGGCGGACATTCAGTACTTC. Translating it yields CASSLVVGADIQYF.